This TCR beta chain comes out of a study of glioma-infiltrating T cells. Regarding the study as a whole: Tissue-blood divergence was below expectation in non-neoplastic patients, above in gliomas. CDR3 overlap between tissue and blood was very small.

A remark on this clonotype: The target antigen is unknown.

Germline values: CDR1 SNHLY, CDR2 FYNNEI. CDR3 length: 13 residues. V gave up 10 bases and J gave up 3 bases, with 16 bases separating them. TCR alpha and beta CDR3 regions were amplified from RNA using iRepertoire nested multiplex PCR. Tissue mRNA or PBMC total RNA, about 95-450 ng, went into one-step reverse transcription and amplification. TCRdb processed the multiplex PCR reads anew with MiXCR; each CDR3 protein has one entry. The repertoire holds over 130,000 distinct CDR3 sequences, with 39% as singletons. The receptor comes from a human donor with low-grade glioma or glioblastoma, undergoing nonglioma brain surgery, or in good health (not recorded which). The chain has TRBV2 and TRBJ2-7; D perhaps matches TRBD1 (7 bases). The source material was glioma tissue, nonneoplastic brain tissue, or PBMCs (not recorded which). This CDR3 is CATQGDSVYEQYF. The CDR3 DNA sequence: TGTGCCACCCAGGGGGACTCGGTCTACGAGCAGTACTTC.